These T cell receptor beta chains were read from a single sample in a study of response to subunit inactivated influenza vaccine. TCRdb recomputed calls from the RT-PCR reads with MiXCR, one row per CDR3 protein. This sample yields about 500,000 distinct CDR3 sequences, of which approximately 13% are seen a single time; around 13% belongs to the top ten. Sequencing was performed on PBMCs from blood, taken 40 to 50 days after vaccination. Receptor source: a man aged 50 to 60 who received an inactivated influenza vaccine. Both conserved end residues are part of each CDR3. Not all rows give a size; the values are once, few, many and, for expanded clones, a class.

length | size | J | V | CDR3
13 | few | TRBJ2-7 | TRBV3-1 | CASSRWTGYEQYF
15 | few | TRBJ2-3 | TRBV5-1 | CASGWTSAFADTQYF
15 | many | TRBJ2-7 | TRBV7-9 | CASTLVGRESYEQYF
15 | few | TRBJ2-1 | TRBV27 | CASSFRLTQYNEQFF
14 | few | TRBJ2-2 | TRBV11-3 | CASSGKGNTGELFF
13 | . | TRBJ2-3 | TRBV20-1 | CSAPGTGSDTQYF
15 | few | TRBJ2-1 | TRBV5-1 | CASSLRDSTYNEQFF
17 | few | TRBJ2-1 | TRBV12-3/TRBV12-4 | CASSFRGGILSYNEQFF
16 | . | TRBJ2-3 | TRBV12-3/TRBV12-4 | CASSLVGGGGTDTQYF
17 | few | TRBJ2-5 | TRBV5-5 | CASSFSFGREVGETQYF
15 | . | TRBJ1-5 | TRBV28 | CASCPSGVSNQPQHF
15 | few | TRBJ1-2 | TRBV7-9 | CASGLIGTAVYGYTF
14 | . | TRBJ1-1 | TRBV4-2 | CASSQEEANTEAFF
15 | . | TRBJ2-7 | TRBV12-3/TRBV12-4 | CASSATDYPLNEQYF
13 | . | TRBJ2-7 | TRBV30 | CAWSRGLHYEQYF
13 | few | TRBJ1-1 | TRBV6-2/TRBV6-3 | CASSSPTGEEAFF
16 | once | TRBJ2-4 | TRBV5-6 | CASSLVSGQGRNIQYF
13 | . | TRBJ2-7 | TRBV7-2 | CASSPLQGYKQYF
15 | few | TRBJ2-5 | TRBV6-1 | CASRQGIGYQETQYF
12 | few | TRBJ2-7 | TRBV15 | CATSRPNYEQYF
14 | . | TRBJ2-3 | TRBV20-1 | CSASSGGATDTQYF
15 | . | TRBJ2-1 | TRBV5-1 | CASSPWGAATNEQFF
17 | few | TRBJ1-6 | TRBV7-8 | CASSLAGTGGRDSPLHF
14 | many | TRBJ2-5 | TRBV7-9 | CASSGLWAIETQYF
15 | few | TRBJ1-5 | TRBV6-1 | CASSPGKTGNQPQHF
16 | . | TRBJ2-7 | TRBV2 | CASRTNRGARNYEQYF
15 | . | TRBJ2-3 | TRBV3-1 | CASSQEGILTDTQYF
15 | few | TRBJ2-7 | TRBV7-2 | CASSPVSGSYHEQYF
16 | . | TRBJ2-7 | TRBV5-1 | CASNQGQGAGGNEQYF
14 | few | TRBJ1-3 | TRBV29-1 | CSVRGTRSGNTIYF
14 | many | TRBJ1-2 | TRBV5-1 | CASSTDRENYGYTF
14 | few | TRBJ2-1 | TRBV20-1 | CSARGQTGRYEQFF
13 | many | TRBJ2-1 | TRBV12-3/TRBV12-4 | CASSYGRHNEQFF
15 | . | TRBJ2-2 | TRBV12-3/TRBV12-4 | CASSPLGLAGGELFF
14 | few | TRBJ2-7 | TRBV20-1 | CSARDRPTTYEQYF
16 | . | TRBJ2-4 | TRBV6-1 | CASSGIQGSAKNIQYF
15 | . | TRBJ2-1 | TRBV20-1 | CSAHKREGSYNERFF
14 | . | TRBJ2-3 | TRBV15 | CATSPTSSTDTQYF
15 | few | TRBJ2-4 | TRBV28 | CASSLTGLTGNIQYF
15 | few | TRBJ1-4 | TRBV10-3 | CAISESGESGEKLFF
19 | . | TRBJ2-7 | TRBV6-2/TRBV6-3 | CASSYSIGNRDIASYEQYF
13 | . | TRBJ1-2 | TRBV7-9 | CASSFGRLWLPTF